This entry describes one T cell receptor beta chain. This entry comes from a study of blood T cell repertoires in COVID-19. In the original analysis: Amplification from reference gene primers served as the basis for estimated nucleated cell counts. The assay was immunoSEQ multiplex PCR, and TCRdb's table has in-frame clones only and misses some. The V and J calls and clone size are taken from that table; D and trimming were inferred from the DNA. The sample includes around 170,000 clones, about 87% seen only once; the top ten take roughly 24%. The CDR3 consists of 15 residues. Germline V lookup: CDR1 ENHRY, CDR2 SYGVKD. The junction had 6 bases not matched to a gene; V was cut back by 2 bases and J by 9 bases.

The specimen sequenced was peripheral blood. The gene calls are TRBV10-3 and TRBJ1-6, with TRBD1 identical over 8 bases. The receptor comes from a man aged 60 to 69 with acute or convalescent COVID-19. As DNA, the CDR3 is TGTGCCATCAGTGAGCCAGACAGGGGAGGTTCACCCCTCCACTTT. Amino acids: CAISEPDRGGSPLHF.